The rows below give T cell receptor beta chains drawn from one sample of a study of blood T cell repertoires in COVID-19. Method: immunoSEQ multiplex PCR; TCRdb's copy keeps in-frame clones and lacks some. The sample shows about 130,000 clones, roughly 79% of them seen only once. The sequencing input was peripheral blood. The receptors come from a woman aged 60-70 years with active or convalescent COVID-19. Each CDR3 is given without its conserved first and last residue.

11	TRBV24-1	TRBJ1-2	ATSDQGTDGYT
13	TRBV27	TRBJ2-6	ASSERGTGANVLT
12	TRBV13	TRBJ1-1	ASSLAPGETEAF
15	TRBV18	TRBJ1-5	ASSPSATGGSNQPQH
13	TRBV5-6	TRBJ1-2	ASSHGTGSNYGYT
11	TRBV6-5	TRBJ1-1	ASGQGVGTEAF
15	TRBV7-9	TRBJ2-3	ASSQGHLDGGTDTQY
11	TRBV13	TRBJ2-3	ASSLYSTDTQY
14	TRBV13	TRBJ2-5	ASSPGTGEGGETQY
14	TRBV5-1	TRBJ2-7	ASSWGGSLSSYEQY
10	TRBV2	TRBJ1-3	ASSEGRNTIY
9	TRBV5-3	TRBJ2-1	ARSQYNEQF
13	TRBV28	TRBJ2-7	ASSLPRGSSYEQY
13	TRBV24-1	TRBJ1-5	ATSDSQMNNQPQH
10	TRBV27	TRBJ2-5	ASRTGWGTQY
14	TRBV9	TRBJ2-3	ASSVLAAGSTDTQY
9	TRBV5-5	TRBJ2-2	ASSKTGELF
15	TRBV6-1	TRBJ1-1	ASSEAGTTTMNTEAF
16	TRBV5-1	TRBJ2-3	ASSPWLAGGSRTDTQY
9	TRBV20-1	TRBJ2-1	SASTGYEQF
11	TRBV5-5	TRBJ2-5	ASSSQGQETQY
13	TRBV28	TRBJ2-3	ASSLGTGWADTQY
12	TRBV5-1	TRBJ2-2	ASMPGGSTGELF
10	TRBV6-1	TRBJ1-1	ASSERGSEAF
16	TRBV7-2	TRBJ2-2	ASSLVASGRANTGELF
14	TRBV10-2	TRBJ2-1	ASSESGLASYNEQF
13	TRBV28	TRBJ1-6	ASTTTGQVDSPLH
14	TRBV10-1	TRBJ2-7	ASSEPPGLPPYEQY
11	TRBV9	TRBJ2-5	ASSARERETQY
11	TRBV7-9	TRBJ2-5	ASSLDWRETQY
11	TRBV19	TRBJ2-2	ASSPRSTGELF
11	TRBV25-1	TRBJ1-2	ASRGTGEDGYT
13	TRBV11-2	TRBJ1-6	ASSFRVQGYSPLH
15	TRBV27	TRBJ2-1	ASSFLVGRGGLNEQF
11	TRBV6-5	TRBJ2-7	ASMGQGASEQY
13	TRBV19	TRBJ1-5	ASSRTDYGDQPQH
21	TRBV27	TRBJ2-3	ASSSRWPRWGLAGGSGTDTQY
15	TRBV7-2	TRBJ2-3	ASSLVGGGAGTDTQY